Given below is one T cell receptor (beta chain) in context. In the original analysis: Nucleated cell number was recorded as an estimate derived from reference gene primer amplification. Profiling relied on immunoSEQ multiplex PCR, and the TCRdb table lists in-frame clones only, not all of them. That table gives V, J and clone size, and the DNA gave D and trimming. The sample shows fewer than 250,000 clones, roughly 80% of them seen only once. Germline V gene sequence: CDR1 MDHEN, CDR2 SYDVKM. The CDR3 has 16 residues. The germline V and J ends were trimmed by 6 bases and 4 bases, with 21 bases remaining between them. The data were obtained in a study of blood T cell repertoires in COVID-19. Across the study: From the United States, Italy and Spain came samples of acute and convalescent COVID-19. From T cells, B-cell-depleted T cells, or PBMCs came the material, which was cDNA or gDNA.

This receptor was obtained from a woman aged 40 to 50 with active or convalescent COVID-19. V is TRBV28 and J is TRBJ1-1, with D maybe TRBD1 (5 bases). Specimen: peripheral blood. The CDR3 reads CASSLLSIQGGTEAFF. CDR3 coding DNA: TGTGCCAGCAGCCTCCTCTCGATTCAGGGTGGCACTGAAGCTTTCTTT.